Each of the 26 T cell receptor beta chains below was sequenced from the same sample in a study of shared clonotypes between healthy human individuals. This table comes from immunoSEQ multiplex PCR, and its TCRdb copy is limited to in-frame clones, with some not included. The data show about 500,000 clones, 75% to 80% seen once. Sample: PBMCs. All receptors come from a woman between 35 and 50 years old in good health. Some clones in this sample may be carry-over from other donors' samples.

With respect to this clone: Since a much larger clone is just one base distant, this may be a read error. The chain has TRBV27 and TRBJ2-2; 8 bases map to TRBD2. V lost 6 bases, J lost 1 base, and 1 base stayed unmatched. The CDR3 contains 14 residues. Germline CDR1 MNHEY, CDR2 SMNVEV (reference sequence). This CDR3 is CASRSGRNTGELFF. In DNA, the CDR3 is TGTGCCAGCAGGAGCGGGAGGAACACCGGGGAGCTGTTTTTT.

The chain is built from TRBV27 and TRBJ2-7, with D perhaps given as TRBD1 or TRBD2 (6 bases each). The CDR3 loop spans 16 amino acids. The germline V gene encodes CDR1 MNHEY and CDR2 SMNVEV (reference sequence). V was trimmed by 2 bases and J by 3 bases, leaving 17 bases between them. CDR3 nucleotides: TGTGCCAGCAGTTTAACAGGGCGGGGCAGGGGCTACGAGCAGTACTTC. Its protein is CASSLTGRGRGYEQYF.

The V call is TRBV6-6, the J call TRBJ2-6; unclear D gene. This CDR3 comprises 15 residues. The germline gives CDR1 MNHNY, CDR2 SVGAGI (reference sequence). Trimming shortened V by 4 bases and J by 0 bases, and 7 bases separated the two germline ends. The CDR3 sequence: CASSFRSSGANVLTF. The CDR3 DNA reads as TGTGCCAGCAGTTTTCGTAGCTCTGGGGCCAACGTCCTGACTTTC.

The CDR3 reads CSVGAGVYGYTF. The CDR3 bases are TGCAGCGTTGGGGCAGGGGTGTATGGCTACACCTTC. The gene calls are TRBV29-1 and TRBJ1-2; D may be TRBD1 (6 bases). The V gene lost 4 bases and the J gene lost 5 bases, with 11 bases spanning the gap. Germline V CDR1 and CDR2: SQVTM, ANQGSEA. The CDR3 runs to 12 residues.

CDR3 loop: CASSLGGGSETQYF. The CDR3 DNA reads as TGTGCCAGCAGCTTAGGAGGGGGCTCGGAGACCCAGTACTTC. The rearrangement joins TRBV7-2 to TRBJ2-5; 7 nucleotides match TRBD1. In germline, CDR1 is SGHTA, CDR2 FQGNSA. CDR3 length: 14 residues. V lost 1 base, J lost 5 bases, and 4 bases stayed unmatched.

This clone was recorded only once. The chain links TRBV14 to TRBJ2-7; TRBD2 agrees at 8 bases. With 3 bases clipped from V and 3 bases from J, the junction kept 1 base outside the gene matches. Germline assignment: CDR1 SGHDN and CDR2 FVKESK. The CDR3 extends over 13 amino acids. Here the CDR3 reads CASSQGTSYEQYF. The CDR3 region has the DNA TGTGCCAGCAGCCAGGGGACTAGCTACGAGCAGTACTTC.

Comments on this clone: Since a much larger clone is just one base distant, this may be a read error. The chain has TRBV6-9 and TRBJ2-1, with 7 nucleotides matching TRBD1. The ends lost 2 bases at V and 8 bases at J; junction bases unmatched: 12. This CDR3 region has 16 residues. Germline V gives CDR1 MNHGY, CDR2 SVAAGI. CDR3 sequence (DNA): TGTGCCAGCAGTTATCATGGGAAGGGGGCCTTCGATGAGCAGTTCTTC. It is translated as CASSYHGKGAFDEQFF.

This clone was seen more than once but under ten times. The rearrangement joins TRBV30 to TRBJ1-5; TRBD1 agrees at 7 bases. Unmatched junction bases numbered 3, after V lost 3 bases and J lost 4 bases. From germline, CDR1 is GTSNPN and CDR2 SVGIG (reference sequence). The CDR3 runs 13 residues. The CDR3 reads CAWRGQSNQPQHF. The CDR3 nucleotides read TGTGCCTGGAGGGGACAGTCTAATCAGCCCCAGCATTTT.

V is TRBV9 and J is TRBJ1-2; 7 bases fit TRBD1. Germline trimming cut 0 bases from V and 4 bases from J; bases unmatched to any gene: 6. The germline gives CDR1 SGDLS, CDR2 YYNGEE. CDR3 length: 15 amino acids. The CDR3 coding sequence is TGTGCCAGCAGCGTAGTCCGGGACAGCCCCTATGGCTACACCTTC. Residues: CASSVVRDSPYGYTF.

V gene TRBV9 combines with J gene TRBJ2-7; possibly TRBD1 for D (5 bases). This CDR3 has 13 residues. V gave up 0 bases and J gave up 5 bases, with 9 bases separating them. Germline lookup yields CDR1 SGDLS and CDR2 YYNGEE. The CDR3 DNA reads TGTGCCAGCAGCGTAGGTCAGGGTAACGAGCAGTACTTC. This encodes CASSVGQGNEQYF.

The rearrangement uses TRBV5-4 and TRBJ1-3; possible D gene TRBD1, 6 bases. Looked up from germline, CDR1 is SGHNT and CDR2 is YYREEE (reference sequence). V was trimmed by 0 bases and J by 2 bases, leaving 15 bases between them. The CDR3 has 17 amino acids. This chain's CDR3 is CASSLGPQAGAGNTIYF. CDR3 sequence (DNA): TGTGCCAGCAGCTTGGGCCCCCAGGCAGGGGCTGGAAACACCATATATTTT.

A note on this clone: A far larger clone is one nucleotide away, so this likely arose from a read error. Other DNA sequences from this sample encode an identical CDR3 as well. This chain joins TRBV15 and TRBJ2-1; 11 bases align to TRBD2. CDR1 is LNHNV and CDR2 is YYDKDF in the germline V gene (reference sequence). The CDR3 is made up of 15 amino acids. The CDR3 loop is CATSGTSGSYNEQFF. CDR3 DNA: TGTGCCACCAGCGGGACTAGCGGCTCCTACAATGAGCAATTCTTC.

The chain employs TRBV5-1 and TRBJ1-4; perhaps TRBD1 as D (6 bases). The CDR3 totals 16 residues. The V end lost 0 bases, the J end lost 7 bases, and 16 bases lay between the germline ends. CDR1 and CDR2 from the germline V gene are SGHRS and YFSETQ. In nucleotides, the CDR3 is TGCGCCAGCAGCTTGGCCGGGGGCGTCATGGCTGAAAAACTGTTTTTT. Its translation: CASSLAGGVMAEKLFF.

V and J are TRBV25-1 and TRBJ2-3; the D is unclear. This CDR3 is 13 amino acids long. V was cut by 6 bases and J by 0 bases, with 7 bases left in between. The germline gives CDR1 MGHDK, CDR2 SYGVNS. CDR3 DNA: TGTGCCAGCAGCGGCACAAGCACAGATACGCAGTATTTT. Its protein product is CASSGTSTDTQYF.

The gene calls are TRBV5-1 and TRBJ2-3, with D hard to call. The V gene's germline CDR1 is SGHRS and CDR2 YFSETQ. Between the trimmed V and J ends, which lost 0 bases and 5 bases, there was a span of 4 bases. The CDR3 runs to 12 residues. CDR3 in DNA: TGCGCCAGCAGCTTGGAAAGAGATACGCAGTATTTT. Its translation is CASSLERDTQYF.

CDR3 in amino acids: CASSAPGIGEQFF. The CDR3 DNA follows: TGTGCCAGCAGCGCCCCTGGGATTGGTGAGCAGTTCTTC. This chain connects TRBV9 to TRBJ2-1, with D uncertain. The CDR3 is 13 amino acids. Between the trimmed V and J ends, which lost 3 bases and 9 bases, there was a span of 13 bases. Germline V gives CDR1 SGDLS, CDR2 YYNGEE.

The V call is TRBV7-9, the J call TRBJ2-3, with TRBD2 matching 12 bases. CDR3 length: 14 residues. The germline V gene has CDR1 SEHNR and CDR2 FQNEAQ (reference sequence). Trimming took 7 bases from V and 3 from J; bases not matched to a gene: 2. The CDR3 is CASTSGRVTDTQYF. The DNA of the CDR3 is TGTGCCAGCACTAGCGGGAGGGTTACAGATACGCAGTATTTT.

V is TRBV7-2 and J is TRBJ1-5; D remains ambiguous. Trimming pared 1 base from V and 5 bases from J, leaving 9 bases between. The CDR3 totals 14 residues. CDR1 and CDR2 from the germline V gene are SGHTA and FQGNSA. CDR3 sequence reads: CASSLVTADQPQHF. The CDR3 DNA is TGTGCCAGCAGCTTAGTGACGGCCGATCAGCCCCAGCATTTT.

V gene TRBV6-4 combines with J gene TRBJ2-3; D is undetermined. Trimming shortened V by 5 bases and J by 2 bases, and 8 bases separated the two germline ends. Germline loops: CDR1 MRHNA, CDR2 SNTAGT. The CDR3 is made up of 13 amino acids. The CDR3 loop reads CASSLDLTDTQYF. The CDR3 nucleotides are TGTGCCAGCAGTCTGGACCTCACAGATACGCAGTATTTT.

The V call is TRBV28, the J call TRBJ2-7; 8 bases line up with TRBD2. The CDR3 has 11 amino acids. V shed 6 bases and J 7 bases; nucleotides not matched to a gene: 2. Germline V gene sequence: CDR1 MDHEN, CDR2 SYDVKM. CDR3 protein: CASSSGGEQYF. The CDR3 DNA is TGTGCCAGCAGCTCGGGGGGGGAGCAGTACTTC.

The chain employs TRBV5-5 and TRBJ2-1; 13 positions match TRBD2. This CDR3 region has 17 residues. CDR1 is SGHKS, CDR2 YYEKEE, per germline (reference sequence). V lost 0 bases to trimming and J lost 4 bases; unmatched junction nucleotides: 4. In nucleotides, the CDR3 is TGTGCCAGCAGCTTGGATACTAGCGGGAGGGGATACAATGAGCAGTTCTTC. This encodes CASSLDTSGRGYNEQFF. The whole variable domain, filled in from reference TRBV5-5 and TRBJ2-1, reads DAGVTQSPTHLIKTRGQQVTLRCSPISGHKSVSWYQQVLGQGPQFIFQYYEKEERGRGNFPDRFSARQFPNYSSELNVNALLLGDSALYLCASSLDTSGRGYNEQFFGPGTRLTVL.

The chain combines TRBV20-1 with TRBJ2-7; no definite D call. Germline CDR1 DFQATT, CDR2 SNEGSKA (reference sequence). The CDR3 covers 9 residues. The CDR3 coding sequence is TGCACCACTCACAACGAGCAGTACTTC. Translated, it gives CTTHNEQYF.

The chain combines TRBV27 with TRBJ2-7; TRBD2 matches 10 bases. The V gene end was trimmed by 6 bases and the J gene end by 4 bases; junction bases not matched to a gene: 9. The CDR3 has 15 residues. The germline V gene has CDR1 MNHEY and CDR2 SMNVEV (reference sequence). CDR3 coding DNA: TGTGCCAGCAGACCTAGCGGGAGCCCTTTATACGAGCAGTACTTC. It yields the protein CASRPSGSPLYEQYF.

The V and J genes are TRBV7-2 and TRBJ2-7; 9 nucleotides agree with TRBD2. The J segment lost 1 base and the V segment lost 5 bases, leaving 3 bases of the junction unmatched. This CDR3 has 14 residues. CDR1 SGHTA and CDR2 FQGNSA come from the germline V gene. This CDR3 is CASSVSGGSYEQYF. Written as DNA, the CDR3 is TGTGCCAGCAGCGTTAGCGGGGGATCCTACGAGCAGTACTTC.

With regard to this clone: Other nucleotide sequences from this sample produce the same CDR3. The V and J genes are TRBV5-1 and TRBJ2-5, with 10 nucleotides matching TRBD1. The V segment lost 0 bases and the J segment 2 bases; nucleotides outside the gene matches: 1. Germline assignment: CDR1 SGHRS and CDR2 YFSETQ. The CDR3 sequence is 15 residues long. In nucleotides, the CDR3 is TGCGCCAGCAGCTTGGGGGACAGGGGACAAGAGACCCAGTACTTC. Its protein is CASSLGDRGQETQYF.

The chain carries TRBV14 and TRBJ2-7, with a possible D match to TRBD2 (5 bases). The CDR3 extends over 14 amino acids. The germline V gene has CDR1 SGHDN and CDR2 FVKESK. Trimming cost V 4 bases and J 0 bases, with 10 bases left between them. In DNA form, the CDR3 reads TGTGCCAGCAGCCTCGGTGGAGGCTCCTACGAGCAGTACTTC. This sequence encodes CASSLGGGSYEQYF.